The source of this T cell receptor (beta chain) is a study of blood T cell repertoires in COVID-19 (dated by TCRdb to about 2020). Context from the whole study: Collaborator samples came from the United States, Italy and Spain and covered acute and convalescent phases of COVID-19. The sample metadata nearly always contained a de-identified subject ID, COVID-19 status, age in years and sex. Where available, HLA class I and class II types were obtained from metadata supplied by the sample provider rather than from assay-based typing. The dataset comprised deeply sampled blood TCRbeta repertoires from subjects exposed to, actively infected with, or recovered from COVID-19. The repertoires were made available in a free public database intended to serve as a resource for research on the immune response to SARS-CoV-2. Samples came from the ongoing ImmuneRACE study (first 160 participants) plus 1,254 subjects from 6 global collaborators. The prospective study material was composed of cDNA or gDNA derived from T cells, B-cell-depleted T cells, or PBMCs.

TCRbeta CDR3 regions were amplified from genomic DNA by means of the immunoSEQ Assay, a bias-controlled multiplex PCR. Turning to the authors' computational methods: Within the assay, amplification of reference gene primers was used to estimate how many nucleated cells each sample contained. To quantify the absolute abundance of each unique TCRbeta CDR3 rearrangement, sequence reads were collapsed and filtered. Productive Simpson clonality was computed per sample as the square root of Simpson's diversity index over productive rearrangements. The clones in this table, taken by TCRdb from immuneACCESS, are in-frame only. Not every clone is retained; where verified, under half of the shortfall comes from an unresolved V gene, and the cause of the rest is unknown. V, J and clone size were drawn from that table, and D and trimming were deduced from the DNA. The sample profile shows tens of thousands of clones; roughly 85% of them were found once. Less than 6.5% of the sample goes to the ten largest clones.

With regard to this clone: Its antigen remains unidentified. No much larger clone exists at a distance of one base, and base qualities are not known.

Whole blood was collected in K2EDTA tubes by collaborating institutions according to the institutions' own protocols. For TCRbeta analysis, collaborators shipped samples in one of three forms: frozen whole blood, isolated PBMCs, or DNA extracted from either of those sample types. The paper as a whole reports these results and caveats: The amount of clinical and demographic metadata varied by source and participant and was provided uncurated.

The specimen was peripheral blood. The clonotype comes from a man aged 55 to 70 with acute or convalescent COVID-19.

The CDR3 protein sequence reads: CASSIGQGYGYTF. The sequence in DNA is TGTGCCAGCAGCATTGGACAGGGCTATGGCTACACCTTC. The receptor chain draws on TRBV11-2 and TRBJ1-2; 8 bases in the junction line up with TRBD1. The CDR3 goes from the cysteine to the phenylalanine over 13 residues. Just the 39-base CDR3 DNA is kept, in frame starting at base 1. Trimming leaves V shorter by 5 bases and J shorter by 4 bases, with the junction holding 3 bases beyond the gene matches. CDR1 SGHAT and CDR2 FQNNGV were looked up in the germline V gene.